Shown below are 20 T cell receptor beta chains from a single sample sequenced in a study of blood T cell repertoires in COVID-19. Repertoires were generated with immunoSEQ multiplex PCR, while TCRdb's copy carries only in-frame clones and drops some. Of some 150,000 clones in the sample, about 87% were seen once. Sample: peripheral blood. These receptors were obtained from a woman between 55 and 75 years old who had recovered from COVID-19.

The chain couples TRBV19 to TRBJ1-1; D not certain. The CDR3 covers 12 residues. Trimming shortened V by 9 bases and J by 1 base, and 9 bases separated the two germline ends. The V gene's germline CDR1 is LNHDA and CDR2 SQIVND (reference sequence). In nucleotides, the CDR3 is TGTGCCAGGAAACAGACGAACACTGAAGCTTTCTTT. It yields the protein CARKQTNTEAFF.

This sequence joins TRBV4-3 and TRBJ2-1; no definite D call. This CDR3 spans 15 amino acids. Deletions cut 1 base from V and 9 bases from J, with 16 bases between. In germline, CDR1 is LGHNA, CDR2 YSLEER. The CDR3 spells CASSQALALRSEQFF. In nucleotides, the CDR3 is TGCGCCAGCAGCCAAGCGCTCGCGCTGCGTAGTGAGCAGTTCTTC.

This chain uses TRBV2 with TRBJ2-1, with 9 bases lining up with TRBD2. The germline CDR1 and CDR2 sequences are SNHLY and FYNNEI. V shed 11 bases, J shed 5 bases, and the junction held 13 bases outside the gene matches. The CDR3 covers 15 residues. CDR3 nucleotide sequence: TGTGCCGGGTTAGCGGGGGCCCCACCAAACAATGAGCAGTTCTTC. Translated, it gives CAGLAGAPPNNEQFF.

This chain uses TRBV19 with TRBJ1-6; D gene ambiguous. Germline CDR1 reads LNHDA; CDR2 reads SQIVND (reference sequence). The CDR3 contains 17 residues. Trimming took 5 bases from V and 6 from J, leaving 20 bases between them. The CDR3, as DNA: TGTGCCAGTAGTGCCCGCCCCACGGCCCGGGGTAATTCACCCCTCCACTTT. It specifies CASSARPTARGNSPLHF.

The chain carries TRBV5-4 and TRBJ1-1, with D tentatively TRBD1 (6 bases). Germline V CDR1 and CDR2: SGHNT, YYREEE (reference sequence). With 0 bases removed from V and 4 bases from J, the gap between germline ends came to 16 bases. The CDR3 totals 16 residues. The CDR3 loop reads CASSLGPIAGVTEAFF. CDR3 bases: TGTGCCAGCAGCTTGGGCCCGATAGCAGGGGTCACTGAAGCTTTCTTT.

CDR3 nucleotide sequence: TGTGCCAGCAGTGTGGGCGGAGGTCAGCCCCAGCATTTT. This gives the protein CASSVGGGQPQHF. The V and J genes are TRBV2 and TRBJ1-5; D gene unclear. From germline, CDR1 is SNHLY and CDR2 FYNNEI. This CDR3 has 13 amino acids. Trimming removed 4 bases from V and 6 bases from J, with 10 bases in between. The whole variable domain, filled in from reference TRBV2 and TRBJ1-5, reads EPEVTQTPSHQVTQMGQEVILRCVPISNHLYFYWYRQILGQKVEFLVSFYNNEISEKSEIFDDQFSVERPDGSNFTLKIRSTKLEDSAMYFCASSVGGGQPQHFGDGTRLSIL.

In its sample, this clone was seen a few times. This rearrangement joins TRBV5-4 to TRBJ1-6; D possibly corresponds to TRBD1 (5 bases). Trimming took 2 bases from V and 8 from J, leaving 11 bases between them. CDR3 length: 14 residues. Germline CDR1 is SGHNT and CDR2 is YYREEE (reference sequence). In DNA form, the CDR3 reads TGTGCCAGCAGCTTCATAGGGGAAGATTCACCCCTCCACTTT. Protein product: CASSFIGEDSPLHF. Together with reference TRBV5-4 and TRBJ1-6, the CDR3 gives the full variable domain: ETGVTQSPTHLIKTRGQQVTLRCSSQSGHNTVSWYQQALGQGPQFIFQYYREEENGRGNFPPRFSGLQFPNYSSELNVNALELDDSALYLCASSFIGEDSPLHFGNGTRLTVT.

The chain couples TRBV4-2 to TRBJ2-7; D gene ambiguous. CDR1 and CDR2 (germline): LGHNA, YNFKEQ. This CDR3 contains 14 residues. V was cut by 0 bases and J by 0 bases, with 6 bases left in between. The CDR3 loop reads CASSQEATSYEQYF. The CDR3 DNA is TGTGCCAGCAGCCAAGAAGCCACCTCCTACGAGCAGTACTTC.

The J gene is TRBJ1-4, the V gene TRBV5-1, with D hard to call. Germline CDR1 is SGHRS and CDR2 is YFSETQ. V lost 4 bases, J lost 0 bases, and 13 bases lay in between. The length of the CDR3 is 16 residues. The CDR3, as DNA: TGCGCCAGCAGCATGAGGTGGCAGACAACTAATGAAAAACTGTTTTTT. Protein sequence: CASSMRWQTTNEKLFF.

This clone was counted once. This chain joins TRBV19 and TRBJ2-3, with 13 bases that match TRBD2. Germline V lookup: CDR1 LNHDA, CDR2 SQIVND (reference sequence). The CDR3 is made up of 14 amino acids. V trimming: 9 bases; J trimming: 6 bases; junction bases outside the gene matches: 6. CDR3 bases: TGTGCCAGCAGGACTAGCGGGGGCCGGGATACGCAGTATTTT. Translated: CASRTSGGRDTQYF.

The chain carries TRBV12-5 and TRBJ1-2, with 7 bases aligning to TRBD1. V dropped 1 base and J dropped 4; count of bases not matched to a gene: 6. CDR3 length: 15 amino acids. Germline lookup yields CDR1 LGHNT and CDR2 FRNRAP. The CDR3 DNA follows: TGTGCTAGTGGTTTGGACCGCGGGACAGTCTATGGCTACACCTTC. Its translation is CASGLDRGTVYGYTF.

The chain combines TRBV28 with TRBJ1-3, with a possible D match to TRBD1 (5 bases). V gave up 6 bases and J gave up 0 bases, with 12 bases separating them. Germline CDR1 and CDR2: MDHEN and SYDVKM. The CDR3 sequence is 15 residues long. The chain's CDR3 is CASSRRQTSGNTIYF. The CDR3 DNA reads as TGTGCCAGCAGCCGGAGACAGACCTCTGGAAACACCATATATTTT.

This clone appeared once. DNA for the CDR3: TGTGCCAGCTCAAGTCGTAGCGGGAGCTCCTACAATGAGCAGTTCTTC. It specifies CASSSRSGSSYNEQFF. The chain employs TRBV18 and TRBJ2-1, with 9 bases lining up with TRBD2. CDR3 length: 16 amino acids. Germline assignment: CDR1 KGHSH and CDR2 LQKENI. Unmatched junction bases numbered 5, after V lost 5 bases and J lost 0 bases. Drawing the rest from reference TRBV18 and TRBJ2-1, the complete variable domain is NAGVMQNPRHLVRRRGQEARLRCSPMKGHSHVYWYRQLPEEGLKFMVYLQKENIIDESGMPKERFSAEFPKEGPSILRIQQVVRGDSAAYFCASSSRSGSSYNEQFFGPGTRLTVL.

This clone was picked up a small number of times. The chain carries TRBV2 and TRBJ1-5, with TRBD1 identical over 10 bases. The ends lost 7 bases at V and 3 bases at J; junction bases unmatched: 6. Germline V gene data show CDR1 as SNHLY and CDR2 as FYNNEI. There are 15 residues in the CDR3. CDR3 region: CASTMGQGNNQPQHF. In nucleotides, the CDR3 is TGTGCCAGCACCATGGGACAGGGGAACAATCAGCCCCAGCATTTT.

The CDR3 DNA sequence: TGTGCCAGCAGCCGGGGACAGTCTGGGGCCAACGTCCTGACTTTC. Its protein product is CASSRGQSGANVLTF. This chain connects TRBV6-5 to TRBJ2-6; 7 bases match TRBD1. In germline, CDR1 is MNHEY, CDR2 SVGAGI. This CDR3 is 15 amino acids long. Germline trimming cut 6 bases from V and 1 base from J; bases unmatched to any gene: 3.

The V gene is TRBV5-1, the J gene TRBJ2-5; TRBD1 matches at 7 bases. The junction had 11 bases not matched to a gene; V was cut back by 7 bases and J by 5 bases. The CDR3 consists of 14 residues. Germline loops: CDR1 SGHRS, CDR2 YFSETQ. The CDR3 DNA sequence: TGCGCCAGCTTCCGGGATAGGGGGCAGGAGACCCAGTACTTC. Its protein product is CASFRDRGQETQYF.

This chain uses TRBV19 with TRBJ1-2; D might be TRBD1 (5 bases). V lost 5 bases and J 4 bases, leaving 8 bases between the germline ends. There are 12 residues in the CDR3. Per germline, CDR1 LNHDA and CDR2 SQIVND (reference sequence). The CDR3 sequence: CASSQGIYGYTF. In DNA, the CDR3 is TGTGCCAGTAGTCAGGGCATCTATGGCTACACCTTC. Supplemented by reference TRBV19 and TRBJ1-2, the full variable domain reads DGGITQSPKYLFRKEGQNVTLSCEQNLNHDAMYWYRQDPGQGLRLIYYSQIVNDFQKGDIAEGYSVSREKKESFPLTVTSAQKNPTAFYLCASSQGIYGYTFGSGTRLTVV.

This clone was counted at least ten times. The gene calls are TRBV2 and TRBJ2-7; 7 bases line up with TRBD1. The CDR3 has 14 amino acids. CDR1 is SNHLY, CDR2 FYNNEI, per germline. V was pared by 6 bases and J by 1 base, with 6 bases of the junction left unmatched. The CDR3 is CASSPGQPSYEQYF. Written as DNA, the CDR3 is TGTGCCAGCAGCCCGGGACAGCCGTCCTACGAGCAGTACTTC.

DNA of the CDR3: TGTGCCAGCAGTCCTACTTCCTCCGCGGGGGGTACGCAGTATTTT. Amino acid sequence: CASSPTSSAGGTQYF. This chain uses TRBV6-4 with TRBJ2-3; 8 bases align to TRBD2. CDR1 is MRHNA, CDR2 SNTAGT, per germline. This CDR3 region has 15 residues. V was pared by 5 bases and J by 8 bases, with 12 bases of the junction left unmatched.

V and J are TRBV28 and TRBJ1-4; TRBD1 matches at 7 bases. This CDR3 region has 14 residues. The V gene end was trimmed by 5 bases and the J gene end by 8 bases; junction bases not matched to a gene: 8. Germline V gene data show CDR1 as MDHEN and CDR2 as SYDVKM. The CDR3 protein is CASSPGQLREKLFF. The CDR3, as DNA: TGTGCCAGCAGTCCGGGACAGCTAAGGGAAAAACTGTTTTTT.